The T cell receptor beta chain under discussion was sequenced for a study of Tregs in tolerant kidney transplant recipients. Turning to the study itself: Mixed chimerism was transient after nonmyeloablative marrow transplants from related graft donors. Overall study results and limits: This study did not directly address biological reproducibility. Nucleotide sequences could not be compared across some patients' samples due to primer changes. Tregs expanded with activated donor B cells seemed most donor-specific.

The table came from immunoSEQ multiplex PCR; TCRdb's copy has only in-frame clones and leaves some out. This table holds about 52,000 clones. Points on this clone: Antigen: not known.

The sequence was obtained from a human donor who received a combined kidney and bone marrow transplant. Sequences were derived from CD4+ T cells from blood, sampled before the transplant.

CDR3 DNA (partial): TGTGCCAGCTCACACACGAGACAGGGTCTGGATGGC. Protein sequence: CASSHTRQGLDG. The whole CDR3 is CASSHTRQGLDGYTF. V is TRBV18 and J is TRBJ1-2; the match to TRBD1 covers 7 bases. The read falls 3 residues short of the CDR3 end, and the missing part is taken from the germline J gene. Trimming at V came to 4 bases and at J to 6 bases, leaving 11 bases not matched to a gene. The CDR3 runs 15 residues. Looked up from germline, CDR1 is KGHSH and CDR2 is LQKENI.